The sequence of this TCR beta chain was determined in a study of CD8+CD57+ T cells in acquired aplastic anemia. Study details: An average of 3.2 ug of DNA was obtained from sorted CD4+ and CD8+ cells. CD4+ cell libraries from healthy donors averaged approximately 10 million reads.

This clonotype was seen once. The antigen is unknown. The template for TCR beta VDJ and CDR3 sequence profiling was genomic DNA. TCRdb reprocessed the reads via MiXCR and lists one record per CDR3 protein. The sample lists about 210,000 distinct CDR3 sequences, around 63% occurring once. Overall study findings and caveats: Patients had twenty-nine CD8+ CDR3 sequences in common with controls (the shared set). Significance was not reached for CD8+ Simpson's diversity between patients and controls.

CDR3 length: 14 residues. CDR1 and CDR2 (germline): SNHLY, FYNNEI. V shed 6 bases and J shed 0 bases, with 12 bases lying between them. Sequencing input: sorted CD4+, CD8+, or CD8+CD57+ T cells (not recorded which) from PBMCs. The source is a human donor in good health. The chain joins TRBV2 to TRBJ2-7, with D perhaps TRBD2 (6 bases). DNA for the CDR3: TGTGCCAGCAGCCCGGGACTGATCTCCTACGAGCAGTACTTC. Its translation: CASSPGLISYEQYF.